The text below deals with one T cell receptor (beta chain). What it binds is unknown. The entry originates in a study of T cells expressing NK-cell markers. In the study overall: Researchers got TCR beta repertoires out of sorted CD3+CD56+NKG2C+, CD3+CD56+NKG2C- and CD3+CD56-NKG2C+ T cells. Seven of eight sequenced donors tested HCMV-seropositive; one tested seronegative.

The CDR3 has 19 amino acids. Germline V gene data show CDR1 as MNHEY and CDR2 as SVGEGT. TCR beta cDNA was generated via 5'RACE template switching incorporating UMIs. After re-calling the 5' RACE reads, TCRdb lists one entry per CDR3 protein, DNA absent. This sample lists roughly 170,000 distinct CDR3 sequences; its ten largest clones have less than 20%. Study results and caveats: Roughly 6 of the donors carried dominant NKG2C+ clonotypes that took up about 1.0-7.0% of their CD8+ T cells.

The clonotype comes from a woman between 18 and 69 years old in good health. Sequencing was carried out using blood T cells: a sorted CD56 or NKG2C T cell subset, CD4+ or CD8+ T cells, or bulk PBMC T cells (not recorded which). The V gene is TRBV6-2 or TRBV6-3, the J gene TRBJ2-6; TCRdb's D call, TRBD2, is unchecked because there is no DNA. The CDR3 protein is CASSYRPRDKHSGANVLTF.